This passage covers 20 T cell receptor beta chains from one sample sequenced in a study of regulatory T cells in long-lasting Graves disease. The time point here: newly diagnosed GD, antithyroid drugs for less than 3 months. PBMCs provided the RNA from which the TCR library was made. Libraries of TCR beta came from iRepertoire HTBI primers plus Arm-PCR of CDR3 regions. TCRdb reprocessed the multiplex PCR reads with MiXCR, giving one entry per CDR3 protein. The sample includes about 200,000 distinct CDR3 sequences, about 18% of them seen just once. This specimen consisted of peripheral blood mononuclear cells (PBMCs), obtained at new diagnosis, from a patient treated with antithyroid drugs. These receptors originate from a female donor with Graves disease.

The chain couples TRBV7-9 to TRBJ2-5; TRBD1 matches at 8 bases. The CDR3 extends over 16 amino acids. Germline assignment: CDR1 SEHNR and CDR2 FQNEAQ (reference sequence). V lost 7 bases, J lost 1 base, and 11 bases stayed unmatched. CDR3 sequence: CASIPSTQGAQETQYF. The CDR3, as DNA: TGTGCCAGCATACCTTCCACTCAGGGGGCCCAAGAGACCCAGTACTTC.

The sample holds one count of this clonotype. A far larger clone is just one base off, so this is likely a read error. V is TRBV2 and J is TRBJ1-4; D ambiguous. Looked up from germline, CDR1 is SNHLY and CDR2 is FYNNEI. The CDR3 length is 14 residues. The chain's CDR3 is CAGSPESFNEKLFF. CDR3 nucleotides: TGTGCCGGCAGCCCTGAGTCTTTTAATGAAAAACTGTTTTTT.

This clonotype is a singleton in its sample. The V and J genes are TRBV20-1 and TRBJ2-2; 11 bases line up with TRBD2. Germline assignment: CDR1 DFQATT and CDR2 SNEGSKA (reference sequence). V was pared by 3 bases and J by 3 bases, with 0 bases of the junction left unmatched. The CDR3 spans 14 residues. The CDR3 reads CSARTSGDTGELFF. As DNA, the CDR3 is TGCAGTGCTAGGACTAGCGGGGACACCGGGGAGCTGTTTTTT.

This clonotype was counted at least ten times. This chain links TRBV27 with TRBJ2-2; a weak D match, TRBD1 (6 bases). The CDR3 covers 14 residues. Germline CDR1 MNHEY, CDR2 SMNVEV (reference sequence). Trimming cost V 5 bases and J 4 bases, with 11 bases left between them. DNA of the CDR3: TGTGCCAGCAGTATTGACAGGCTCACCGGGGAGCTGTTTTTT. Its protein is CASSIDRLTGELFF.

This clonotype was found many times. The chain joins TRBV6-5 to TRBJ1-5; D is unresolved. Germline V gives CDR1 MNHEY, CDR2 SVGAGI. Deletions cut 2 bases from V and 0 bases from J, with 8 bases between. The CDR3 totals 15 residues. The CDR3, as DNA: TGTGCCAGCAGTTACGGGGTTTATAGCAATCAGCCCCAGCATTTT. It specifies CASSYGVYSNQPQHF.

The DNA for the CDR3 is TGTGCCACCAGTGAAACCGGGGCCTCCGACACAGATACGCAGTATTTT. Protein: CATSETGASDTDTQYF. V is TRBV24-1 and J is TRBJ2-3; tentatively, D is TRBD1 or TRBD2 (5 bases each). Germline CDR1 is KGHDR and CDR2 is SFDVKD. V shed 4 bases and J shed 2 bases, with 15 bases lying between them. The CDR3 extends over 16 amino acids.

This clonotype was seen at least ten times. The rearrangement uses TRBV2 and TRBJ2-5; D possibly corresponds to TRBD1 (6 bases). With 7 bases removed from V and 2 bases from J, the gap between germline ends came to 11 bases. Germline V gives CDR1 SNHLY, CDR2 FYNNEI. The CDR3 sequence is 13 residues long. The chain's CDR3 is CASNRDIQETQYF. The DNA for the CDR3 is TGTGCCAGCAACAGGGATATTCAAGAGACCCAGTACTTC. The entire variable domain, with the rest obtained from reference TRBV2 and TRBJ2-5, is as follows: EPEVTQTPSHQVTQMGQEVILRCVPISNHLYFYWYRQILGQKVEFLVSFYNNEISEKSEIFDDQFSVERPDGSNFTLKIRSTKLEDSAMYFCASNRDIQETQYFGPGTRLLVL.

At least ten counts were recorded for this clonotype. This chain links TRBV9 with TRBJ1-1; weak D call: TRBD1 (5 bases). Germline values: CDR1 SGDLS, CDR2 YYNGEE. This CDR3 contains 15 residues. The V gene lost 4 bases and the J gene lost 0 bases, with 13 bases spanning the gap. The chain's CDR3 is CASSLNGGMNTEAFF. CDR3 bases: TGTGCCAGCAGCCTCAATGGGGGAATGAACACTGAAGCTTTCTTT.

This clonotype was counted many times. The CDR3 nucleotides read TGCAGTGCTAGCGGCCTAGTGGGCTCCTACGAGCAGTACTTC. Its protein product is CSASGLVGSYEQYF. The rearrangement joins TRBV20-1 to TRBJ2-7; D remains ambiguous. The germline gives CDR1 DFQATT, CDR2 SNEGSKA (reference sequence). Trimming pared 3 bases from V and 0 bases from J, leaving 12 bases between. The CDR3 length is 14 residues.

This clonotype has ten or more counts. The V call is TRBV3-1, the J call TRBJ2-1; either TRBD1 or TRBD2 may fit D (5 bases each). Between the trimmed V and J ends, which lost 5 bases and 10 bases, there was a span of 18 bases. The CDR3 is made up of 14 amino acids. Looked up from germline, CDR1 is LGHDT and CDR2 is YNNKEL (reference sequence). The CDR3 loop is CASSAYEGQGEQFF. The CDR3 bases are TGTGCCAGCAGCGCCTACGAGGGGCAGGGCGAGCAGTTCTTC.

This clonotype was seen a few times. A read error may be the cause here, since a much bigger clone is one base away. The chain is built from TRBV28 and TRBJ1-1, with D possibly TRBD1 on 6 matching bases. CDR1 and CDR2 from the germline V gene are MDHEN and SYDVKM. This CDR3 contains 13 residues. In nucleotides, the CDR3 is TGTGCCAGCAGTTTTCAGGGGAACACTAAAGCTTTCTTT. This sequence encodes CASSFQGNTKAFF.

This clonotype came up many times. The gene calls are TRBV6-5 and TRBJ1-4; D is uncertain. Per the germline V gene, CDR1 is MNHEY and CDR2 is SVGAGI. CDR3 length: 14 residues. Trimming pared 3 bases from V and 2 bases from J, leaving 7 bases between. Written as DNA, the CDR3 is TGTGCCAGCAGTTATTTGGGGACTAATGAAAAACTGTTTTTT. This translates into CASSYLGTNEKLFF.

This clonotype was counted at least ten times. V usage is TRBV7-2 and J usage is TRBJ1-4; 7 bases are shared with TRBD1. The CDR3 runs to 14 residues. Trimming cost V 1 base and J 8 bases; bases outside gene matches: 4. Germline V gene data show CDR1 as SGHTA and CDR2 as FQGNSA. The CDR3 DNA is TGTGCCAGCAGCTTAGAAGCCAGGGGGGAAAAACTGTTTTTT. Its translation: CASSLEARGEKLFF.

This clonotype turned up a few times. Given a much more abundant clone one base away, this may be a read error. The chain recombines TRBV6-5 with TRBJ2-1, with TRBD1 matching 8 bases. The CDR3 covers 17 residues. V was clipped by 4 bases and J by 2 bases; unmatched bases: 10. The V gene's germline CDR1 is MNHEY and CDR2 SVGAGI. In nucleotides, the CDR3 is TGTGCCAGCAGTTTAGACAGGGGACGCAGCCCCTACAATGAGCAGTTCTTC. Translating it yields CASSLDRGRSPYNEQFF.

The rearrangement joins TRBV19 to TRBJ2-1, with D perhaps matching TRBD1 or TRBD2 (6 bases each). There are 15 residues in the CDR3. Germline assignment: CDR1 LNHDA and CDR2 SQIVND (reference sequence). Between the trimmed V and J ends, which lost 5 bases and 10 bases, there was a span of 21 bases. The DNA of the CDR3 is TGTGCCAGTAGTGCCGCCGGGGGCGCGACCTACGAGCAGTTCTTC. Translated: CASSAAGGATYEQFF.

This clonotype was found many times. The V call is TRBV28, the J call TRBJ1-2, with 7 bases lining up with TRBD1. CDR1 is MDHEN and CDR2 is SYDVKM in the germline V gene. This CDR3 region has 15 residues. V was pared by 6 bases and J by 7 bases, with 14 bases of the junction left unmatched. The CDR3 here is CASRERRGRLPGYTF. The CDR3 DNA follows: TGTGCCAGCAGGGAAAGGAGGGGGCGCCTGCCTGGCTACACCTTC.

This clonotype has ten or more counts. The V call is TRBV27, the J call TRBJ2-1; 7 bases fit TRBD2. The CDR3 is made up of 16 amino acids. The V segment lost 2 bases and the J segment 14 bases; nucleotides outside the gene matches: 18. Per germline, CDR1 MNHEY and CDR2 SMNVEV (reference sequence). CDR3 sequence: CASSLGGSGVWGGEFF. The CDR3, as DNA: TGTGCCAGCAGTTTAGGCGGGAGTGGGGTGTGGGGTGGGGAGTTCTTC.

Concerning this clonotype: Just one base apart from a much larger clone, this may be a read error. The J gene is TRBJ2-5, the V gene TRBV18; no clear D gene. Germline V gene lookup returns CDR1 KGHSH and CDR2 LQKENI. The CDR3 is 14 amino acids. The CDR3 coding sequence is TGTGCCAGCTCCCCTCCTTTCCCCCAAGGGACCCAGTACTTC. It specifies CASSPPFPQGTQYF.

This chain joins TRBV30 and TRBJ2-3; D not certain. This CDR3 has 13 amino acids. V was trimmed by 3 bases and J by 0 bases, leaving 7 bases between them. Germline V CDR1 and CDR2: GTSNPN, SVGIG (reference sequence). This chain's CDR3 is CAWSIASTDTQYF. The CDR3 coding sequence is TGTGCCTGGAGCATAGCCAGCACAGATACGCAGTATTTT.

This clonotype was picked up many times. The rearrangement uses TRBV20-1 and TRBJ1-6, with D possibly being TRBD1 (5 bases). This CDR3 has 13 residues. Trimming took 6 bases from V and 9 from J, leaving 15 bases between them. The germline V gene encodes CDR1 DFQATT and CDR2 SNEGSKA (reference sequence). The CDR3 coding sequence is TGCAGTGCCATCGGGGGTAGGGCTTCACCCCTCCACTTT. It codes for CSAIGGRASPLHF.